The 21 T cell receptor beta chains reported below all come from one sample, sequenced in a study of blood T cell repertoires in COVID-19. Method: immunoSEQ multiplex PCR; TCRdb's copy keeps in-frame clones and lacks some. The repertoire holds more than 350,000 clones, with roughly 88% as singletons. Sequenced sample: PBMCs or T cells enriched from blood (not recorded which). The receptors come from a woman aged 18-29 years who had been exposed to COVID-19.

V and J are TRBV15 and TRBJ1-6; 7 positions agree with TRBD1. There are 18 residues in the CDR3. Germline CDR1 is LNHNV and CDR2 is YYDKDF (reference sequence). Losses at the gene ends were 9 bases for V and 0 bases for J; bases not matched to a gene: 14. CDR3 coding DNA: TGTGCCACTAGCGGGAAGGGGGCAAAGAACTCCTATAATTCACCCCTCCACTTT. Protein sequence: CATSGKGAKNSYNSPLHF.

CDR3 sequence: CASSLEGQGFYGYTF. CDR3 coding DNA: TGCGCCAGCAGCTTGGAGGGACAGGGGTTCTATGGCTACACCTTC. This chain uses TRBV5-1 with TRBJ1-2; TRBD1 matches at 10 bases. Germline CDR1 is SGHRS and CDR2 is YFSETQ. V gave up 0 bases and J gave up 4 bases; unmatched junction bases: 3. This CDR3 comprises 15 residues.

V gene TRBV5-4 combines with J gene TRBJ2-5; 8 nucleotides align to TRBD1. Trimming cost V 4 bases and J 0 bases; bases outside gene matches: 2. The CDR3 consists of 14 residues. Germline V gene sequence: CDR1 SGHNT, CDR2 YYREEE (reference sequence). The CDR3 DNA is TGTGCCAGCAGCCGGACAGGGTACCAAGAGACCCAGTACTTC. Translated, it gives CASSRTGYQETQYF.

The chain uses TRBV3-1 (or the pseudogene TRBV3-2) and TRBJ2-3, with D tentatively TRBD2 (5 bases). V was shortened by 4 bases and J by 4 bases, with 12 bases between the two germline ends. The CDR3 totals 14 residues. Germline assignment: CDR1 LGHDT and CDR2 YNNKEL (reference sequence). The CDR3 DNA follows: TGTGCCAGCAGCCCCCGGGTCGGGGCAGATACGCAGTATTTT. It codes for CASSPRVGADTQYF.

V and J are TRBV6-5 and TRBJ2-7; D may be TRBD1 (6 bases). CDR1 MNHEY and CDR2 SVGAGI come from the germline V gene. CDR3 size: 16 residues. Trimming shortened V by 0 bases and J by 6 bases, and 18 bases separated the two germline ends. This chain's CDR3 is CASSYSSRGLESEQYF. The CDR3 bases are TGTGCCAGCAGTTACTCGTCTAGGGGGTTAGAGTCCGAGCAGTACTTC.

V is TRBV5-8 and J is TRBJ1-2; 12 bases are a match to TRBD1. This CDR3 has 18 residues. V shed 3 bases, J shed 2 bases, and the junction held 11 bases outside the gene matches. Per germline, CDR1 SGHTS and CDR2 YDEGEE. The CDR3 reads CASSSVPGQGAGNYGYTF. CDR3 sequence (DNA): TGTGCCAGCAGCTCCGTCCCGGGACAGGGGGCAGGGAACTATGGCTACACCTTC.

This clone was seen only a few times. The rearrangement links TRBV18 to TRBJ1-1, with D tentatively TRBD1 (6 bases). CDR1 and CDR2 (germline): KGHSH, LQKENI. V lost 6 bases and J 5 bases, leaving 19 bases between the germline ends. This CDR3 comprises 15 residues. CDR3 nucleotide sequence: TGTGCCAGCTCCCCCCCGGCTAGGGGGGGAACTGAAGCTTTCTTT. Its protein product is CASSPPARGGTEAFF.

This sequence joins TRBV28 and TRBJ1-1; tentatively, D is TRBD1 (5 bases). The germline V and J ends were trimmed by 6 bases and 0 bases, with 17 bases remaining between them. Germline V lookup: CDR1 MDHEN, CDR2 SYDVKM. The CDR3 covers 16 residues. The CDR3 spells CASRPHSTGLNTEAFF. CDR3 DNA: TGTGCCAGCAGACCCCATTCAACAGGTTTGAACACTGAAGCTTTCTTT. Looking up the rest from reference TRBV28 and TRBJ1-1 gives the full variable domain: DVKVTQSSRYLVKRTGEKVFLECVQDMDHENMFWYRQDPGLGLRLIYFSYDVKMKEKGDIPEGYSVSREKKERFSLILESASTNQTSMYLCASRPHSTGLNTEAFFGQGTRLTVV.

The rearrangement uses TRBV5-8 and TRBJ2-5, with TRBD1 as a possible D gene (5 bases). The CDR3 has 13 residues. The germline V and J ends were trimmed by 1 base and 5 bases, with 9 bases remaining between them. From germline, CDR1 is SGHTS and CDR2 YDEGEE. CDR3 nucleotides: TGTGCCAGCAGCTTGAGGGGCTGGGAGACCCAGTACTTC. Its translation: CASSLRGWETQYF.

The chain couples TRBV28 to TRBJ2-1, with TRBD2 identical over 10 bases. The CDR3 has 17 amino acids. J lost 2 bases, V lost 3 bases, and 7 bases had no gene match. CDR1 MDHEN and CDR2 SYDVKM come from the germline V gene. The CDR3 coding sequence is TGTGCCAGCAGTTTGGGTGCGAGCGGGGGGGCCTACAATGAGCAGTTCTTC. Translated, it gives CASSLGASGGAYNEQFF.

V is TRBV11-3 and J is TRBJ2-1, with D tentatively TRBD2 (5 bases). CDR3 length: 16 amino acids. Germline CDR1 reads SGHNT; CDR2 reads YENEEA. Trimming removed 0 bases at V and 0 bases at J, with 9 bases between. CDR3 loop: CASSLDRGNSYNEQFF. The CDR3 region has the DNA TGTGCCAGCAGCTTAGATCGGGGAAACTCCTACAATGAGCAGTTCTTC.

The rearrangement joins TRBV9 to TRBJ2-5; D is possibly TRBD2 (5 bases). Germline assignment: CDR1 SGDLS and CDR2 YYNGEE. The length of the CDR3 is 15 residues. Trimming stripped 4 bases from V and 4 bases from J, with 17 bases between. The CDR3 sequence is CASSPPSSLGETQYF. CDR3 sequence (DNA): TGTGCCAGCAGCCCACCCTCTAGCTTGGGAGAGACCCAGTACTTC.

The chain recombines TRBV6-5 with TRBJ2-2; the D is unclear. Germline V CDR1 and CDR2: MNHEY, SVGAGI. The CDR3 spans 13 residues. Deletions cut 3 bases from V and 5 bases from J, with 7 bases between. CDR3 sequence (DNA): TGTGCCAGCAGTTATATGGCAACCGGGGAGCTGTTTTTT. This codes for CASSYMATGELFF.

This rearrangement joins TRBV6-5 to TRBJ2-3; perhaps TRBD1 as D (6 bases). The CDR3 sequence is 16 residues long. Trimming pared 1 base from V and 1 base from J, leaving 12 bases between. The germline V gene has CDR1 MNHEY and CDR2 SVGAGI. This CDR3 is CASSYLGGPGTDTQYF. The CDR3 nucleotides read TGTGCCAGCAGTTACTTAGGGGGTCCGGGCACAGATACGCAGTATTTT.

This clone came up a few times. Within the sample, other DNA sequences also encode this same CDR3. V is TRBV28 and J is TRBJ1-2, with no clear D. With 3 bases removed from V and 4 bases from J, the gap between germline ends came to 6 bases. Germline V gene lookup returns CDR1 MDHEN and CDR2 SYDVKM. This CDR3 spans 12 amino acids. This chain's CDR3 is CASSFRGYGYTF. The CDR3 DNA reads TGTGCCAGCAGTTTCCGGGGCTATGGCTACACCTTC.

This clone is a singleton in its sample. V is TRBV28 and J is TRBJ1-1, with 8 bases that match TRBD1. Germline V gene data show CDR1 as MDHEN and CDR2 as SYDVKM. The CDR3 is 12 amino acids. V was clipped by 2 bases and J by 8 bases; unmatched bases: 1. The CDR3, as DNA: TGTGCCAGCAGTTTAGACAGGGGAGAAGCTTTCTTT. Its translation: CASSLDRGEAFF.

This sequence joins TRBV3-1 (or the pseudogene TRBV3-2) and TRBJ2-7, with D unresolved. V was clipped by 1 base and J by 3 bases, with 13 bases between them. Germline V CDR1 and CDR2: LGHDT, YNNKEL (reference sequence). There are 15 residues in the CDR3. The CDR3 spells CASSQGGSTYYEQYF. CDR3 nucleotides: TGTGCCAGCAGCCAAGGCGGCTCAACCTACTACGAGCAGTACTTC.

The rearrangement uses TRBV28 and TRBJ2-2, with TRBD2 matching over 13 bases. The CDR3 is made up of 18 amino acids. Germline CDR1 reads MDHEN; CDR2 reads SYDVKM. V gave up 6 bases and J gave up 6 bases; unmatched junction bases: 13. The CDR3 sequence is CASSQALAGGLLAGELFF. The CDR3 nucleotides read TGTGCCAGCAGCCAAGCACTAGCGGGAGGGTTACTTGCCGGGGAGCTGTTTTTT.

The V call is TRBV7-8, the J call TRBJ2-1, with D maybe TRBD2 (6 bases). This CDR3 comprises 15 residues. The germline CDR1 and CDR2 sequences are SGHVS and FQNEAQ. The ends were cut back, 5 bases at V and 2 bases at J, with 13 bases in the middle. The CDR3 protein is CASSPRDSPYNEQFF. The DNA for the CDR3 is TGTGCCAGCAGCCCACGGGACTCCCCCTACAATGAGCAGTTCTTC.

Here the CDR3 reads CASSEASSTDTQYF. CDR3 DNA: TGTGCCAGCAGCGAAGCCTCTAGCACAGATACGCAGTATTTT. This chain joins TRBV7-8 and TRBJ2-3; D unclear. Germline CDR1 SGHVS, CDR2 FQNEAQ. V was pared by 5 bases and J by 0 bases, with 9 bases between. This CDR3 has 14 residues. Together with reference TRBV7-8 and TRBJ2-3, the CDR3 gives the full variable domain: GAGVSQSPRYKVAKRGQDVALRCDPISGHVSLFWYQQALGQGPEFLTYFQNEAQLDKSGLPSDRFFAERPEGSVSTLKIQRTQQEDSAVYLCASSEASSTDTQYFGPGTRLTVL.

The V call is TRBV11-2, the J call TRBJ1-4; TRBD1 matches at 10 bases. The CDR3 loop spans 15 amino acids. After removal of 3 bases from V and 11 bases from J, the junction contained 9 bases not matched to a gene. CDR1 is SGHAT, CDR2 FQNNGV, per germline. CDR3 region: CASSFEGQGVGKLFF. CDR3 in DNA: TGTGCCAGCAGCTTTGAAGGACAGGGGGTGGGGAAACTGTTTTTT.